This T cell receptor (beta chain) emerged from a study of OX40 agonist ivuxolimab in advanced cancers. Overall study: Ivuxolimab is a fully human IgG2 antibody that activates OX40 (CD134). Notes on the study in general: With doses of 0.1 to 3.0 mg/kg, CD4+ and CD8+ blood T cells had undergone clonal expansion by week 6.

Baseline, cycle 4 day 1, and cycle 7 day 1 were the blood sampling points. The assay was immunoSEQ multiplex PCR, and TCRdb's table has in-frame clones only and misses some. The data contain under 80,000 clones, approximately 85% of them singletons. As to this clone: The target antigen is unknown.

The TCR was taken from an adult with an advanced solid tumor such as melanoma, head and neck, liver or kidney cancer. Sequences were derived from CD4+ or CD8+ T cells sorted from blood, sampled in a trial of the OX40 agonist ivuxolimab.

Here the CDR3 reads CASSVRGNTGELFF. CDR3 DNA sequence: TGTGCCAGCAGCGTGCGGGGGAACACCGGGGAGCTGTTTTTT. The chain recombines TRBV9 with TRBJ2-2, with D possibly matching TRBD2 (6 bases). The V end lost 2 bases, the J end lost 1 base, and 6 bases lay between the germline ends. Germline V gene data show CDR1 as SGDLS and CDR2 as YYNGEE. The CDR3 length is 14 residues.